The clone carrying this T cell receptor beta chain has at least ten counts. The antigen is not known. The use of a sample-barcoded 5' primer and a J-beta primer mix characterized a second PCR of roughly 6 to 11 cycles. Each cDNA molecule was tagged by a template-switch adaptor with 12 random nucleotides. TCRdb recomputed calls from the 5' RACE reads with MiXCR, one row per CDR3 protein. The sample lists 700,000 to 850,000 distinct CDR3 sequences, about 34% occurring once. V shed 0 bases, J shed 1 base, and the junction held 5 bases outside the gene matches. There are 16 residues in the CDR3. Germline V gene data show CDR1 as SGHTA and CDR2 as FQGNSA. This specimen belongs to a study of blood T cells in healthy people across ages. Regarding the study as a whole: Whereas aged donors had fewer naive CD4+ cells, long-lived donors had more of them and higher diversity. Naive and antigen-experienced cells were not separated, limiting conclusive comparison.

The rearrangement joins TRBV7-2 to TRBJ2-5; 7 bases are a match to TRBD2. This sequence was found in a man between 18 and 35 years old in good health. Sequenced sample: blood. The DNA of the CDR3 is TGTGCCAGCAGCTTAGCTGGACTAGTCTCCCAAGAGACCCAGTACTTC. It specifies CASSLAGLVSQETQYF. The full variable domain, with the rest looked up from reference TRBV7-2 and TRBJ2-5, is GAGVSQSPSNKVTEKGKDVELRCDPISGHTALYWYRQSLGQGLEFLIYFQGNSAPDKSGLPSDRFSAERTGGSVSTLTIQRTQQEDSAVYLCASSLAGLVSQETQYFGPGTRLLVL.